The clone carrying this T cell receptor beta chain was detected a few times. Its cognate antigen is unknown. The source of the sample is a study of T cell repertoires in cytomegalovirus infection. Study in general: Matching HLA type and CMV infection were both indicated by public TCR beta signatures.

With 0 bases removed from V and 0 bases from J, the gap between germline ends came to 9 bases. The V gene's germline CDR1 is MNHNS and CDR2 SASEGT. This CDR3 contains 16 residues. A single record per CDR3 protein comes from TCRdb applying MiXCR to the reads. The sample has about 350,000 distinct CDR3 sequences, approximately 35% seen once; the top ten hold 13%. Whole-study results and caveats: The cumulative frequency of public TCR beta families identified carriers of CMV plus the relevant HLA. Within the response measured ex vivo, HLA-C-restricted CMV-specific TCR beta clonotypes were dominant.

The chain recombines TRBV6-1 with TRBJ1-5; D uncertain. The receptor was derived from a human donor in good health (CMV status not recorded). Some clones in this sample may be carry-over from other donors' samples. Sequenced here: cultured PBMCs, sampled from culture after CMV antigen stimulation. The CDR3 sequence is CASSEAPHLSNQPQHF. The CDR3 DNA reads as TGTGCCAGCAGTGAAGCTCCGCACCTTAGCAATCAGCCCCAGCATTTT.